This TCR beta chain was recorded in a study of blood T cell repertoires in COVID-19. Profiled with immunoSEQ multiplex PCR; TCRdb holds only in-frame clones, not every one. This sample has some 170,000 clones; about 78% occur once, and the top ten carry roughly 17%. The CDR3 runs to 14 residues. The junction had 6 bases not matched to a gene; V was cut back by 5 bases and J by 3 bases. Germline values: CDR1 SEHNR, CDR2 FQNEAQ (reference sequence). Sequenced sample: PBMCs or T cells enriched from blood (not recorded which). The J gene is TRBJ2-7, the V gene TRBV7-9; the match to TRBD2 covers 8 bases. This TCR was sampled from a woman in her fifties or sixties who had recovered from COVID-19. The CDR3 nucleotides are TGTGCCAGCAGCCCTCCGGGGGGGGTCTACGAGCAGTACTTC. The encoded protein is CASSPPGGVYEQYF.